This TCR beta chain was recorded in a study of siplizumab effects on memory and regulatory T cells. Sequenced by immunoSEQ multiplex PCR; TCRdb stores in-frame clones only, minus some. The sample lists approximately 82,000 clones, 87% occurring once. The germline V gene has CDR1 SGHKS and CDR2 YYEKEE (reference sequence). The V end lost 3 bases, the J end lost 6 bases, and 12 bases lay between the germline ends. CDR3 length equals 13 residues. The origin of this receptor is a human donor in good health. Sequencing was done on a sample of Tregs sorted from blood. The chain is built from TRBV5-5 and TRBJ1-1; D gene ambiguous. CDR3 sequence (DNA): TGTGCCAGCAGCTCGATTCCCGAGGCTGAAGCTTTCTTT. It specifies CASSSIPEAEAFF.